The 19 T cell receptor beta chains listed next were all sequenced from one sample in a study of blood T cell repertoires in COVID-19. Clones were sequenced by immunoSEQ multiplex PCR, and TCRdb holds only the in-frame ones, with some missing. Of more than 250,000 clones listed, about 87% are singletons. Sequenced material: PBMCs or T cells enriched from blood (not recorded which). The receptor set was obtained from a woman aged 25-40 years who had recovered from COVID-19.

This clone was seen only once. V usage is TRBV14 and J usage is TRBJ1-1, with D possibly being TRBD1 (5 bases). Germline CDR1 is SGHDN and CDR2 is FVKESK. V was pared by 2 bases and J by 3 bases, with 13 bases between. The CDR3 runs to 15 residues. The CDR3 here is CASSQTPGGYTEAFF. The CDR3 coding sequence is TGTGCCAGCAGCCAAACCCCCGGGGGGTACACTGAAGCTTTCTTT.

This chain connects TRBV18 to TRBJ1-2; D perhaps matches TRBD1 (5 bases). The CDR3 is 16 residues long. Looked up from germline, CDR1 is KGHSH and CDR2 is LQKENI. V lost 0 bases and J lost 5, with 16 bases in between. CDR3 DNA: TGTGCCAGCTCACCACCTCCAGGGCGGCGTGATTATGGCTACACCTTC. This translates into CASSPPPGRRDYGYTF.

V and J are TRBV5-8 and TRBJ1-4, with TRBD1 as a possible D gene (6 bases). Deletions cut 4 bases from V and 7 bases from J, with 17 bases between. This CDR3 region has 15 residues. Per germline, CDR1 SGHTS and CDR2 YDEGEE. CDR3 in amino acids: CASSPGGAIGEKLFF. The CDR3, as DNA: TGTGCCAGCAGCCCGGGGGGGGCGATCGGTGAAAAACTGTTTTTT. The variable domain in full, with the rest retrieved from reference TRBV5-8 and TRBJ1-4, is EAGVTQSPTHLIKTRGQQATLRCSPISGHTSVYWYQQALGLGLQFLLWYDEGEERNRGNFPPRFSGRQFPNYSSELNVNALELEDSALYLCASSPGGAIGEKLFFGSGTQLSVL.

The rearrangement links TRBV4-3 to TRBJ2-7, with unresolved D. The CDR3 is made up of 16 amino acids. From germline, CDR1 is LGHNA and CDR2 YSLEER. V dropped 0 bases and J dropped 3 bases, with 15 bases sitting between them. The CDR3 protein is CASSQERGSPSYEQYF. CDR3 bases: TGCGCCAGCAGCCAAGAGCGAGGTAGTCCCAGCTACGAGCAGTACTTC.

The CDR3 DNA reads TGTGCCAGCAGGCGCGGACAGGGAACCTACGAGCAGTACTTC. Translating gives CASRRGQGTYEQYF. The chain is built from TRBV13 and TRBJ2-7; TRBD1 matches 8 bases. Looked up from germline, CDR1 is PRHDT and CDR2 is FYEKMQ (reference sequence). V was clipped by 6 bases and J by 2 bases; unmatched bases: 6. The CDR3 covers 14 residues.

A remark on this clone: No DNA is shown, since the ends of the CDR3 on it are uncertain; the CDR3 is the one TCRdb lists. CDR3: CASSPSSWGQGNEKLFF. V gene TRBV21-1 combines with J gene TRBJ1-4; the D segment call TRBD1 is taken from the table without a DNA check. TRBV21-1 is labeled a pseudogene. The CDR3 totals 17 residues, both ends included.

V usage is TRBV20-1 and J usage is TRBJ1-4, with TRBD1 matching 8 bases. CDR1 and CDR2 from the germline V gene are DFQATT and SNEGSKA (reference sequence). The V and J ends lost 3 bases and 6 bases, in that order; junction bases with no gene match: 9. This CDR3 has 15 amino acids. This CDR3 reads CSASPGQGPDEKLFF. The DNA for the CDR3 is TGCAGTGCTAGTCCCGGACAGGGTCCAGATGAAAAACTGTTTTTT.

This clone was recorded a few times. The chain joins TRBV7-6 to TRBJ2-7; 12 nucleotides agree with TRBD1. CDR3 size: 16 residues. Germline V lookup: CDR1 SGHVS, CDR2 FNYEAQ. Trimming at V came to 6 bases and at J to 5 bases, leaving 11 bases not matched to a gene. The CDR3 sequence: CASSQPQGTGGHEQYF. The CDR3 coding sequence is TGTGCCAGCAGTCAACCGCAGGGGACAGGGGGCCACGAGCAGTACTTC.

This chain joins TRBV3-1 (or the pseudogene TRBV3-2) and TRBJ2-7; 12 bases align to TRBD1. There are 16 residues in the CDR3. Germline V gene data show CDR1 as LGHDT and CDR2 as YNNKEL (reference sequence). J was trimmed by 6 bases and V by 0 bases; bases with no gene match: 6. Here the CDR3 reads CASSQDWGTGGAEQYF. The CDR3 nucleotides read TGTGCCAGCAGCCAAGATTGGGGGACAGGGGGCGCCGAGCAGTACTTC.

DNA for the CDR3: TGCAGTGCTAGTGTACAGGGTTACGAGCAGTACTTC. Translation gives CSASVQGYEQYF. V is TRBV20-1 and J is TRBJ2-7, with TRBD1 as a possible D gene (6 bases). CDR1 DFQATT and CDR2 SNEGSKA come from the germline V gene (reference sequence). The CDR3 contains 12 residues. Trimming removed 3 bases from V and 4 bases from J, with 10 bases in between.

A single count supports this clone. The chain has TRBV11-3 and TRBJ2-7, with D uncertain. Per germline, CDR1 SGHNT and CDR2 YENEEA. The CDR3 spans 12 residues. The V gene lost 0 bases and the J gene lost 3 bases, with 3 bases spanning the gap. The CDR3 region is CASSLDGYEQYF. CDR3 DNA sequence: TGTGCCAGCAGCTTAGACGGCTACGAGCAGTACTTC.

V and J are TRBV5-1 and TRBJ1-1; 7 bases are a match to TRBD1. V lost 3 bases to trimming and J lost 5 bases; unmatched junction nucleotides: 13. Germline V gene sequence: CDR1 SGHRS, CDR2 YFSETQ. CDR3 size: 16 residues. The CDR3 DNA follows: TGCGCCAGCAGCTCAGGACAGGCGTCCTTGGGGACTGAAGCTTTCTTT. It translates to CASSSGQASLGTEAFF.

CDR3 protein: CAISEDRVGTEAFF. Here the CDR3 DNA reads TGTGCCATCAGTGAGGACAGGGTGGGCACTGAAGCTTTCTTT. This chain uses TRBV10-3 with TRBJ1-1; TRBD1 agrees at 7 bases. The germline gives CDR1 ENHRY, CDR2 SYGVKD. CDR3 size: 14 residues. V dropped 2 bases and J dropped 4; count of bases not matched to a gene: 4.

The genes are TRBV27 and TRBJ2-1, with 11 bases lining up with TRBD2. Per the germline V gene, CDR1 is MNHEY and CDR2 is SMNVEV (reference sequence). V was clipped by 5 bases and J by 4 bases; unmatched bases: 7. The CDR3 is 16 amino acids. The CDR3 is CASSITSGGPYNEQFF. The CDR3, as DNA: TGTGCCAGCAGTATAACTAGCGGGGGCCCTTACAATGAGCAGTTCTTC.

V is TRBV6-5 and J is TRBJ2-3; TRBD2 agrees at 8 bases. V gave up 6 bases and J gave up 0 bases; unmatched junction bases: 2. The CDR3 loop spans 14 amino acids. In germline, CDR1 is MNHEY, CDR2 SVGAGI. The CDR3 loop is CASRLAGSTDTQYF. In DNA form, the CDR3 reads TGTGCCAGCAGATTAGCGGGGAGCACAGATACGCAGTATTTT.

The rearrangement links TRBV19 to TRBJ2-1; 8 bases map to TRBD1. With V trimmed by 1 base and J by 2 bases, 7 bases remained unmatched. The germline V gene encodes CDR1 LNHDA and CDR2 SQIVND (reference sequence). The CDR3 totals 17 residues. The CDR3 region is CASSIGWAGGPYNEQFF. DNA of the CDR3: TGTGCCAGTAGTATAGGCTGGGCAGGGGGCCCCTACAATGAGCAGTTCTTC.

V usage is TRBV7-9 and J usage is TRBJ2-3, with TRBD2 matching 10 bases. The germline CDR1 and CDR2 sequences are SEHNR and FQNEAQ (reference sequence). V lost 8 bases, J lost 5 bases, and 10 bases stayed unmatched. This CDR3 is 15 amino acids long. The chain's CDR3 is CASSEAGGLGDTQYF. In nucleotides, the CDR3 is TGTGCCAGCTCCGAAGCGGGGGGGCTTGGAGATACGCAGTATTTT.

V and J are TRBV4-2 and TRBJ1-5; TRBD1 agrees at 8 bases. This CDR3 is built from 14 residues. Looked up from germline, CDR1 is LGHNA and CDR2 is YNFKEQ. The J segment lost 6 bases and the V segment lost 7 bases, leaving 8 bases of the junction unmatched. The CDR3 DNA follows: TGTGCCAGCACCTGCCACAGGGGGGCTCAGCCCCAGCATTTT. It yields the protein CASTCHRGAQPQHF.

The V and J genes are TRBV12-5 and TRBJ1-2; 11 nucleotides align to TRBD1. Per germline, CDR1 LGHNT and CDR2 FRNRAP. There are 15 residues in the CDR3. With V trimmed by 3 bases and J by 4 bases, 4 bases remained unmatched. The CDR3 region has the DNA TGTGCTAGTGGTTTAGGGACAGGGGGGATCTATGGCTACACCTTC. Translation: CASGLGTGGIYGYTF.